Sequencing of this T cell receptor beta chain was carried out in a study of identical twins' blood T cells. Whole-study findings and limits: Each donor's most abundant TCRbeta clonotypes shared more CDR3 sequences with her twin than unrelated donors.

TCR cDNA libraries came from RNA via a modified published protocol. TCRdb recomputed calls from the 5' RACE reads with MiXCR, one row per CDR3 protein. The table lists hundreds of thousands of distinct CDR3 sequences, about 28% of them singletons. Worth noting for this clonotype: What it binds is unknown.

The origin of this receptor is a woman aged 18 to 50 in good health. The sequenced sample was PBMCs.

CDR3 bases: TGTGCCAGCAGCCCTCGGACCGCGCCAGATACGCAGTATTTT. This codes for CASSPRTAPDTQYF. The chain recombines TRBV7-9 with TRBJ2-3; no definite D call. With 5 bases removed from V and 4 bases from J, the gap between germline ends came to 13 bases. CDR1 is SEHNR, CDR2 FQNEAQ, per germline (reference sequence). The CDR3 is made up of 14 amino acids.